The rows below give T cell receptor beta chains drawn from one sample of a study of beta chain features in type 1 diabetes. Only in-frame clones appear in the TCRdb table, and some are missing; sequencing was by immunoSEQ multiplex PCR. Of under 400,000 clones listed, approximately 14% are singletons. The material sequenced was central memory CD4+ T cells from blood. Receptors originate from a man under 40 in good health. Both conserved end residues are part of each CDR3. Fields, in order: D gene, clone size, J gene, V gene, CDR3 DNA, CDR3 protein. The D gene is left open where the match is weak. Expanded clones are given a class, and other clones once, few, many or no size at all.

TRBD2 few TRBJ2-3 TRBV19 TGTGCCAGCCGCCTTAGCGGGGATACGCAGTATTTT CASRLSGDTQYF
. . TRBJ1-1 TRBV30 TGTGCCTGGAGTAGTCACGTCGGCACTGAAGCTTTCTTT CAWSSHVGTEAFF
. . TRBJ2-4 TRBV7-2 TGTGCCAGCAGCTTAGCGAGGGTTGGCGATCGAAACATTCAGTACTTC CASSLARVGDRNIQYF
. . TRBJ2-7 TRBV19 TGTGCCAGTAGTAGACAGCGCTACGAGCAGTACTTC CASSRQRYEQYF
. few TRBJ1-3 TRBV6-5 TGTGCCAGCACCCCGGCATTCGGAAACACCATATATTTT CASTPAFGNTIYF
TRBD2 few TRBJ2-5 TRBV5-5 TGTGCCAGCAGCCCCCTGGGTAGCGGGAGTTCTGGGACCCAGTACTTC CASSPLGSGSSGTQYF
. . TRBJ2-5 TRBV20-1 TGCAGTGCCGCAAAAGAGACCCAGTACTTC CSAAKETQYF
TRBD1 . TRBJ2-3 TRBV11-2 TGTGCCAGCAGCCCCCGGGGACAGGGCGGCACAGATACGCAGTATTTT CASSPRGQGGTDTQYF
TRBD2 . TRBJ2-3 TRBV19 TGTGCCAGTAGTCTCGAGACTAGCGGGGCAACAGATACGCAGTATTTT CASSLETSGATDTQYF
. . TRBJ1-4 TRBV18 TGTGCCAGCTCTGCAGGCTCCATTAATGAAAAACTGTTTTTT CASSAGSINEKLFF
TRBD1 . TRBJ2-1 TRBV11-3 TGTGCCAGCAGCCACCGGGACAGGGGCAACAATGAGCAGTTCTTC CASSHRDRGNNEQFF
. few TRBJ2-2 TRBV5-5 TGTGCCAGCAGCTCCCGCGTTGGCACCACCGGGGAGCTGTTTTTT CASSSRVGTTGELFF
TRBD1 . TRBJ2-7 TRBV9 TGTGCCAGCAGCGTAAGCCCTACACCTGCGACAGGGGCCTACGAGCAGTACTTC CASSVSPTPATGAYEQYF
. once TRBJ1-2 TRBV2 TGTGCCAGCAGAATAAAGTGGGGCTACACCTTC CASRIKWGYTF
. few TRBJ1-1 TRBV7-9 TGTGCCAGCAGCTCCTACAGGGAAGCTTTCTTT CASSSYREAFF
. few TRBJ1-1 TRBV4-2 TGTGCCAGCAGCCGGTGGGGAGCTGAAGCTTTCTTT CASSRWGAEAFF
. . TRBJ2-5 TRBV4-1 TGCGCCAGCAGCCAAGCGCAGGGGCGGGAGACCCAGTACTTC CASSQAQGRETQYF
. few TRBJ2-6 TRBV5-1 TGCGCCAGCAGACAACCGGACAGCTCTGGGGCCAACGTCCTGACTTTC CASRQPDSSGANVLTF
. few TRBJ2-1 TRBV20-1 TGCAGTGCTAGAGCCCAGACAGAGCAGTTCTTC CSARAQTEQFF
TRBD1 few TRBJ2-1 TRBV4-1 TGCGCCAGCAGCCGGGGGGACAGGGGCGGCAATGAGCAGTTCTTC CASSRGDRGGNEQFF
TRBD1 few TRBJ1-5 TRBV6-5 TGTGCCAGTTCGGACAGGTATCAGCCCCAGCATTTT CASSDRYQPQHF
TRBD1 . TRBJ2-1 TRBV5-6 TGTGCCACCAGTGATCCTGGACAGGGCAAAACCAATGAGCAGTTCTTC CATSDPGQGKTNEQFF
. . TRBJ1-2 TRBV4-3 TGCGCCAGCAGCCAAACCAGGGAGGCCGGCTACACCTTC CASSQTREAGYTF
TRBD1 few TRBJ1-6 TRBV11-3 TGTGCCAGCAGCTTAGAGCCTGGGACAGCTAAATATAATTCACCCCTCCACTTT CASSLEPGTAKYNSPLHF
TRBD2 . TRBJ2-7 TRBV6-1 TGTGCCAGCACCCCGGGGGGGGACGAGCAGTACTTC CASTPGGDEQYF
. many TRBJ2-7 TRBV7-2 TGTGCCAGCAGCCCTATCTTAAACCTCTACGAGCAGTACTTC CASSPILNLYEQYF
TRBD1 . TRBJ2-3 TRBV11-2 TGTGCCAGCAGCTCAACAGGGGGCGCGGGCACAGATACGCAGTATTTT CASSSTGGAGTDTQYF
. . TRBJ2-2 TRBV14 TGTGCCAGCAGCCAAGAACCAGGCGGGGAGCTGTTTTTT CASSQEPGGELFF
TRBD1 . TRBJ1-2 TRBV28 TGTGCCAGCAGTTCCTCCGGGACAGGGAGGGGCTACACCTTC CASSSSGTGRGYTF
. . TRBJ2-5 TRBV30 TGTGCCTGGAGTGTAAGAGAGACCCAGTACTTC CAWSVRETQYF
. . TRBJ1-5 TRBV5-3 TGTGCCAGAAGCTCAGAGGATTACTGGAATCAGCCCCAGCATTTT CARSSEDYWNQPQHF
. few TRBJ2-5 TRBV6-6 TGTGCCAGCATTGGGGGAGAAGGAGAGACCCAGTACTTC CASIGGEGETQYF
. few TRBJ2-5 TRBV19 TGTGCCAGTAGTATAGTAGGAACTCAAGAGACCCAGTACTTC CASSIVGTQETQYF
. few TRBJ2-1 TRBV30 TGTGCCTGGAACGCGGGATCCCTCTACAATGAGCAGTTCTTC CAWNAGSLYNEQFF
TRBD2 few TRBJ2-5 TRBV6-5 TGTGCCAGCAGGCGCGGGAGTAGAGAGACCCAGTACTTC CASRRGSRETQYF
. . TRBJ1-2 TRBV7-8 TGTGCCAGCAGCTTATCAACAGGTATCACTGGCTACACCTTC CASSLSTGITGYTF
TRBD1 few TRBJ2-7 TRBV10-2 TGCGCCAGCAGTGGAGGGACAGGGGGATCTATAAAGCCCTACGAGCAGTACTTC CASSGGTGGSIKPYEQYF
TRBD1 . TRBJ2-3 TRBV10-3 TGTGCCATCAGTGGGGACAGGGGGCGCACAGATACGCAGTATTTT CAISGDRGRTDTQYF
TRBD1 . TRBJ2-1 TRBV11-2 TGTGCCAGCAGCTTGGGACAGCATACCAATGAGCAGTTCTTC CASSLGQHTNEQFF
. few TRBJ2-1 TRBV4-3 TGCGCCTCTTCCGCGACTCCCAACAATGAGCAGTTCTTC CASSATPNNEQFF
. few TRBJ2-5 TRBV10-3 TGTGCCATCCGGGCCCATGGGGTTGGAGAGACCCAGTACTTC CAIRAHGVGETQYF
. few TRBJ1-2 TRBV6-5 TGTGCCAGCAGGACGGGAGACTATGGCTACACCTTC CASRTGDYGYTF
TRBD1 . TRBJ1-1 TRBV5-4 TGTGCCAGCAGCTTGGCGGGGACAGCGAACACTGAAGCTTTCTTT CASSLAGTANTEAFF